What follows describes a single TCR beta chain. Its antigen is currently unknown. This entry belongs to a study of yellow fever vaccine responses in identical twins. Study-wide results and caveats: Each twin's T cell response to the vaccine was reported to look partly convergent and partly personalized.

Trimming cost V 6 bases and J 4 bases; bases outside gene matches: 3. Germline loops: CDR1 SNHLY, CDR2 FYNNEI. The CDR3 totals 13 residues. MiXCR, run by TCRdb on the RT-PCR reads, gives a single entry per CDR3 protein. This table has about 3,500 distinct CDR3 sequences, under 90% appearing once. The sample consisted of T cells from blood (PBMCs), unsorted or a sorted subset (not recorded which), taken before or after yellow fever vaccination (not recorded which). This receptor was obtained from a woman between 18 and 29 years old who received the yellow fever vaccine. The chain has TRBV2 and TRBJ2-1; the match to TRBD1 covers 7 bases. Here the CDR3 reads CASSMTGYNEQFF. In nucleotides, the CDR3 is TGTGCCAGCAGCATGACAGGGTACAATGAGCAGTTCTTC.